The clone carrying this T cell receptor (beta chain) was found many times. Its antigen remains unidentified. The library was built for alpha chains, so this beta chain is an off-target read and its size means little. TCRdb reanalysed the 5' RACE reads using MiXCR and keeps one entry per CDR3 protein. The sample records about 13,000 distinct CDR3 sequences, 5.6% being singletons. This record comes from a study of spatial heterogeneity in lung cancer. Background on the study: There were consistently more beta-chain sequences detected than alpha-chain sequences. Study conclusions and caveats: Expanded intratumoral alpha and beta TCR counts tracked tumor mutation counts.

Stated time point: sample taken at primary tumor resection. Germline CDR1 SEHNR, CDR2 FQNEAQ (reference sequence). The CDR3 is 13 residues long. The V and J ends lost 3 bases and 4 bases respectively, with 9 bases between them. The sequenced sample was lung tumor tissue, obtained at surgery. The receptor comes from a female donor with early-stage non-small cell lung cancer. V usage is TRBV7-9 and J usage is TRBJ1-2; no definite D call. CDR3 in DNA: TGTGCCAGCAGCTTGGCGGGAATCTATGGCTACACCTTC. As protein: CASSLAGIYGYTF.